These 5 T cell receptor beta chains originate from one sample sequenced in a study of T cells in Graves' hyperthyroidism and ophthalmopathy. From RNA transcripts, TCR beta CDR3 regions were amplified. An initial round of RT-PCR targeting the TCR CDR3 relied on the HTBI primer set. Using its own MiXCR run on the multiplex PCR reads, TCRdb lists one record per CDR3 protein. Among 600,000 to 650,000 distinct CDR3 sequences listed, 20% were seen once. The sequencing sample was made of blood. The source is a man aged 25 to 40 with Graves' ophthalmopathy.

This clonotype has at least ten counts. J is TRBJ2-1 and V is TRBV5-1; D uncertain. V was trimmed by 8 bases and J by 11 bases, leaving 5 bases between them. Looked up from germline, CDR1 is SGHRS and CDR2 is YFSETQ. The CDR3 is made up of 8 amino acids. The CDR3 nucleotides are TGCGCCAGGACGAAGCAGTTCTTC. Protein: CARTKQFF.

The chain is built from TRBV29-1 and TRBJ2-5; perhaps TRBD2 as D (5 bases). V shed 5 bases and J shed 1 base, with 14 bases lying between them. Germline lookup yields CDR1 SQVTM and CDR2 ANQGSEA. This CDR3 contains 14 residues. Written as DNA, the CDR3 is TGCAGCGTTTTGGCGGGTCGGTTCCAAGAGACCCAGTACTTC. Protein sequence: CSVLAGRFQETQYF. Complete variable domain (other parts from reference TRBV29-1 and TRBJ2-5): SAVISQKPSRDICQRGTSLTIQCQVDSQVTMMFWYRQQPGQSLTLIATANQGSEATYESGFVIDKFPISRPNLTFSTLTVSNMSPEDSSIYLCSVLAGRFQETQYFGPGTRLLVL.

The table lists this clonotype with a few counts. The V and J genes are TRBV12-3 or TRBV12-4 and TRBJ2-2; 16 bases fit TRBD2. The CDR3 length is 18 residues. Germline trimming cut 6 bases from V and 7 bases from J; bases unmatched to any gene: 11. The CDR3 loop is CASSEGLAGGPWIGELFF. CDR3 sequence (DNA): TGTGCCAGCAGCGAGGGACTAGCGGGAGGGCCTTGGATCGGGGAGCTGTTTTTT.

The J gene is TRBJ2-1, the V gene TRBV9; D is unclear. Trimming left V 0 bases short and J 5 bases short, with 9 bases between. Germline V gene lookup returns CDR1 SGDLS and CDR2 YYNGEE. This CDR3 comprises 14 residues. CDR3 sequence: CASSVGGTNNEQFF. The CDR3 coding sequence is TGTGCCAGCAGCGTAGGCGGAACAAACAATGAGCAGTTCTTC.

Only a few counts were recorded for this clonotype. The J gene is TRBJ2-1, the V gene TRBV30; possible D gene TRBD2, 6 bases. V lost 2 bases and J 4 bases, leaving 12 bases between the germline ends. The CDR3 totals 14 residues. Germline V gene lookup returns CDR1 GTSNPN and CDR2 SVGIG (reference sequence). In nucleotides, the CDR3 is TGTGCCTGGAGTTTCGGGGGTTCTTACAATGAGCAGTTCTTC. Translated: CAWSFGGSYNEQFF.